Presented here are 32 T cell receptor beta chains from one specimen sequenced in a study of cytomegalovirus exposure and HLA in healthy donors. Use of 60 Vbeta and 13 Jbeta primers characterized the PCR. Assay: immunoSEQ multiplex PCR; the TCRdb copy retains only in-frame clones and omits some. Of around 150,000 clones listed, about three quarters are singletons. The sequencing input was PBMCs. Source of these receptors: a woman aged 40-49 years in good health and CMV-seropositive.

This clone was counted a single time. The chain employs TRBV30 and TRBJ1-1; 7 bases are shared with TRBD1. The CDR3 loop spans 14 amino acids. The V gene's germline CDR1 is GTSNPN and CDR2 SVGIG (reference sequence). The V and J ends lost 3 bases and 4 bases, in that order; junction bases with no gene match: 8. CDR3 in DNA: TGTGCCTGGAGCCGTGACAGGGTGTCCACTGAAGCTTTCTTT. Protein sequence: CAWSRDRVSTEAFF.

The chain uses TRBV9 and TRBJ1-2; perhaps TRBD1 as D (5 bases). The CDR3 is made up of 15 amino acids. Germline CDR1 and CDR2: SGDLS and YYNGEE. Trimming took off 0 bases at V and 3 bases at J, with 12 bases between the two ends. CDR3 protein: CASSVAGEAYYGYTF. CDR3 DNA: TGTGCCAGCAGCGTAGCGGGGGAGGCCTACTATGGCTACACCTTC.

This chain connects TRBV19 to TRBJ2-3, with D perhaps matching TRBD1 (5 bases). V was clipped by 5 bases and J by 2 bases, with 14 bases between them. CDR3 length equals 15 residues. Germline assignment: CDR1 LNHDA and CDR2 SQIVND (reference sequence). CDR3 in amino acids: CASSSRKGNTDTQYF. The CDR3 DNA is TGTGCCAGTAGTTCGCGTAAGGGGAACACAGATACGCAGTATTTT.

The CDR3 DNA reads TGCGCCAGCAGGGAACAGGGTAACTATGGCTACACCTTC. This sequence encodes CASREQGNYGYTF. The chain combines TRBV5-1 with TRBJ1-2, with a tentative D call TRBD1 (6 bases). The CDR3 loop spans 13 amino acids. Deletions cut 5 bases from V and 1 base from J, with 9 bases between. Germline assignment: CDR1 SGHRS and CDR2 YFSETQ.

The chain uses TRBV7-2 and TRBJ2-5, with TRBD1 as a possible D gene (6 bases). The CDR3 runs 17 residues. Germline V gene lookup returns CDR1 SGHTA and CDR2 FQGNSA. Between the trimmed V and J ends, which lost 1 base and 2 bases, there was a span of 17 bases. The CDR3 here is CASSLGGGAITQETQYF. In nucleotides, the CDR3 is TGTGCCAGCAGCTTAGGAGGGGGAGCCATCACTCAAGAGACCCAGTACTTC.

The CDR3 loop is CASSLSLAGPPETQYF. CDR3 bases: TGTGCCAGCAGTTTGTCACTAGCGGGGCCCCCAGAGACCCAGTACTTC. The chain recombines TRBV28 with TRBJ2-5; 10 bases match TRBD2. V dropped 3 bases and J dropped 4; count of bases not matched to a gene: 8. CDR3 size: 16 residues. Per germline, CDR1 MDHEN and CDR2 SYDVKM.

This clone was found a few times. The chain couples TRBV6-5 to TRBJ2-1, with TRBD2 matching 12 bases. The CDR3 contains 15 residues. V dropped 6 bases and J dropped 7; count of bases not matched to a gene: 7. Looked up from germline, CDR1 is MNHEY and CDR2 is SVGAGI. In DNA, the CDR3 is TGTGCCAGCAGCTCTAGCGGGGGGGCATTAAATGAGCAGTTCTTC. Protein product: CASSSSGGALNEQFF.

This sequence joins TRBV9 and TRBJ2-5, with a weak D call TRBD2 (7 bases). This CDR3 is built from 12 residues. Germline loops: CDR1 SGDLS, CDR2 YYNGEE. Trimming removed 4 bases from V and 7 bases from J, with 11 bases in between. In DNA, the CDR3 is TGTGCCAGCAGCCGAGGGGGGGGGACCCAGTACTTC. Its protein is CASSRGGGTQYF.

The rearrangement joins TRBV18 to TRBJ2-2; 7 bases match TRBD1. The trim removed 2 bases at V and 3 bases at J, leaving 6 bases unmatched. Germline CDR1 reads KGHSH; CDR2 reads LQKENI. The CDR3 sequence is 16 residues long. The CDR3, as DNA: TGTGCCAGCTCACCAAACCCAGGGGGTGACACCGGGGAGCTGTTTTTT. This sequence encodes CASSPNPGGDTGELFF.

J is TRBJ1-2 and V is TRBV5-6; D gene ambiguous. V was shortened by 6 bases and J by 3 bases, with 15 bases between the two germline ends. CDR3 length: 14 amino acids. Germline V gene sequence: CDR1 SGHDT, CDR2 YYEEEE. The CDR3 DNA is TGTGCCAGCACCCGAGGGCCAGCGGACTATGGCTACACCTTC. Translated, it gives CASTRGPADYGYTF.

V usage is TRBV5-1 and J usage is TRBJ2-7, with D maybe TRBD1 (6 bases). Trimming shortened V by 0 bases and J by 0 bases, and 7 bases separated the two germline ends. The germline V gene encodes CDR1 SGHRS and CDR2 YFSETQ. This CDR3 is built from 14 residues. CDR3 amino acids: CASSLGDISYEQYF. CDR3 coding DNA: TGCGCCAGCAGCTTGGGGGACATCTCCTACGAGCAGTACTTC.

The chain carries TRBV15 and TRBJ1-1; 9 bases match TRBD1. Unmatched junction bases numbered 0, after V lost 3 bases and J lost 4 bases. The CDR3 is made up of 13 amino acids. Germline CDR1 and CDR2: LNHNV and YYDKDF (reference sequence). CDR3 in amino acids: CATSRTGGTEAFF. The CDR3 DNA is TGTGCCACCAGCAGGACAGGGGGCACTGAAGCTTTCTTT. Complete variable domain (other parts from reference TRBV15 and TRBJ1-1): DAMVIQNPRYQVTQFGKPVTLSCSQTLNHNVMYWYQQKSSQAPKLLFHYYDKDFNNEADTPDNFQSRRPNTSFCFLDIRSPGLGDTAMYLCATSRTGGTEAFFGQGTRLTVV.

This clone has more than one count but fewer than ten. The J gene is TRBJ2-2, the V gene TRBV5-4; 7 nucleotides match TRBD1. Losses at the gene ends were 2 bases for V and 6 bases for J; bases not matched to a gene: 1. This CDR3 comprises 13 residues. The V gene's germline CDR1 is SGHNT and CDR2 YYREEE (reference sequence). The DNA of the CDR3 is TGTGCCAGCAGCTTTGGACAGGCCGGGGAGCTGTTTTTT. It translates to CASSFGQAGELFF.

In DNA form, the CDR3 reads TGTGCCAGCACCGGTCCGAGCTCTGGAAACACCATATATTTT. Translated, it gives CASTGPSSGNTIYF. The V gene is TRBV7-8, the J gene TRBJ1-3; D remains unclear. This CDR3 is 14 amino acids long. The ends were cut back, 7 bases at V and 0 bases at J, with 10 bases in the middle. Germline lookup yields CDR1 SGHVS and CDR2 FQNEAQ.

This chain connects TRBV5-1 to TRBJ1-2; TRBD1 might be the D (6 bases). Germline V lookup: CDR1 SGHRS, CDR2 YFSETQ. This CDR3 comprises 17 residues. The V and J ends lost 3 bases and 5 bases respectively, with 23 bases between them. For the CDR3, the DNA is TGCGCCAGCAGCTCCGACTGGGGCCCCAAGGGGGAATATGGCTACACCTTC. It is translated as CASSSDWGPKGEYGYTF.

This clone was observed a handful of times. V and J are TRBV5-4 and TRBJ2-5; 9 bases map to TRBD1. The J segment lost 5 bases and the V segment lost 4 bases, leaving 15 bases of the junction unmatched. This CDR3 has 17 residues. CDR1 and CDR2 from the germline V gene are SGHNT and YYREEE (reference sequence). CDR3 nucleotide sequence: TGTGCCAGCAGCAATACCGGGACAGGGTATGACGAGGAGACCCAGTACTTC. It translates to CASSNTGTGYDEETQYF.

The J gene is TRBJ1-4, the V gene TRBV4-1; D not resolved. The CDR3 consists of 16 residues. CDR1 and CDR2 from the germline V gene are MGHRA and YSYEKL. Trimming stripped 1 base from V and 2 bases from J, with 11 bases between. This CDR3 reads CASSQGPGRTNEKLFF. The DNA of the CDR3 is TGCGCCAGCAGCCAAGGCCCGGGGAGGACTAATGAAAAACTGTTTTTT.

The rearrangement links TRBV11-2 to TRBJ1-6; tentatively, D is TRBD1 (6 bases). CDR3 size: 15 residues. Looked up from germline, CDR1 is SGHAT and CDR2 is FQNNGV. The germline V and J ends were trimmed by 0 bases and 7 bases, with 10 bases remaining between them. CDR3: CASSLDPGENSPLHF. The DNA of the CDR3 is TGTGCCAGCAGCTTAGACCCAGGGGAAAATTCACCCCTCCACTTT.

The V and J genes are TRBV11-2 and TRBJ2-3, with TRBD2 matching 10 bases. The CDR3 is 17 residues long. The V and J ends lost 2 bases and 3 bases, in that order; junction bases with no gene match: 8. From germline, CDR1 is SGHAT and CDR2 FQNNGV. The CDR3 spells CASSLIPGLASTDTQYF. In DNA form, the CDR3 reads TGTGCCAGCAGCTTAATACCGGGACTAGCGAGTACAGATACGCAGTATTTT.

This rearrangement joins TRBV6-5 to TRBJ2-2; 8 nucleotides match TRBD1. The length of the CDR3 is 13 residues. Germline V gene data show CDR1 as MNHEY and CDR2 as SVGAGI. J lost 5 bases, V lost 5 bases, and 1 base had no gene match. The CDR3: CASSRTGTGELFF. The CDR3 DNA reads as TGTGCCAGCAGTCGGACAGGGACCGGGGAGCTGTTTTTT.

The CDR3 region has the DNA TGCGTCCCCAAACGGGGGACAGCAAGGATCTCTGGCTACACCTTC. Encoded protein: CVPKRGTARISGYTF. This chain uses TRBV23-1 with TRBJ1-2; TRBD1 aligns across 7 bases. TRBV23-1 is flagged as an ORF with uncertain function. The CDR3 runs 15 residues.

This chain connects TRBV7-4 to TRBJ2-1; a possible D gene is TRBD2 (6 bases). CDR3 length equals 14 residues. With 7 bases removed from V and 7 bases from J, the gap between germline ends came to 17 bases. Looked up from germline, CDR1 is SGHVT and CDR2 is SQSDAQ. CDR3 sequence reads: CASTGGGFLNEQFF. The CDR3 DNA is TGTGCCAGCACCGGAGGAGGGTTTTTGAATGAGCAGTTCTTC.

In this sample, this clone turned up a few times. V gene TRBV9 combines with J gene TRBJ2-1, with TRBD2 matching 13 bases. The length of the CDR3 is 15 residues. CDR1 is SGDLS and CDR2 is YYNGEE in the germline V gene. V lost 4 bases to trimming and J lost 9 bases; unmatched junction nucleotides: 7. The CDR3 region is CASSPGLAGVGEQFF. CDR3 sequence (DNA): TGTGCCAGCAGCCCCGGACTAGCGGGGGTAGGTGAGCAGTTCTTC.

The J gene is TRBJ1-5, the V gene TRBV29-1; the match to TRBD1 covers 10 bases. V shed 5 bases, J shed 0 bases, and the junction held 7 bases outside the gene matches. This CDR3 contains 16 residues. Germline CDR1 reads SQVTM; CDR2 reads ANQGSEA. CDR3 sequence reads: CSVQTGQGGSNQPQHF. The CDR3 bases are TGCAGCGTTCAAACTGGACAGGGGGGTAGCAATCAGCCCCAGCATTTT.

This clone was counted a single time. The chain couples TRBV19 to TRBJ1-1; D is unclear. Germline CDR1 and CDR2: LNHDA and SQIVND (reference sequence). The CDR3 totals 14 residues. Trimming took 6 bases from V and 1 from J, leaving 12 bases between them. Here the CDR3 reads CASSPGLRNTEAFF. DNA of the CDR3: TGTGCCAGTAGCCCGGGATTGCGGAACACTGAAGCTTTCTTT. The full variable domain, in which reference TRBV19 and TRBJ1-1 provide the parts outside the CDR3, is DGGITQSPKYLFRKEGQNVTLSCEQNLNHDAMYWYRQDPGQGLRLIYYSQIVNDFQKGDIAEGYSVSREKKESFPLTVTSAQKNPTAFYLCASSPGLRNTEAFFGQGTRLTVV.

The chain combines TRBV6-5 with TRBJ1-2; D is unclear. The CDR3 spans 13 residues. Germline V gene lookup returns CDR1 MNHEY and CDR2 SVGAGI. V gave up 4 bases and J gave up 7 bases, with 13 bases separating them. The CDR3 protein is CASSSTGDSGYTF. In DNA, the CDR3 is TGTGCCAGCAGTTCCACCGGGGATTCTGGCTACACCTTC.

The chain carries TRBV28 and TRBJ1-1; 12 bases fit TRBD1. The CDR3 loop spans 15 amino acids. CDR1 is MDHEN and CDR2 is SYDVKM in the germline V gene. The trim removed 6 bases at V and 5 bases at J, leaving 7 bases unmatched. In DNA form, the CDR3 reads TGTGCCAGCAGCCGGGACAGGGGGCCCGGGACTGAAGCTTTCTTT. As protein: CASSRDRGPGTEAFF.

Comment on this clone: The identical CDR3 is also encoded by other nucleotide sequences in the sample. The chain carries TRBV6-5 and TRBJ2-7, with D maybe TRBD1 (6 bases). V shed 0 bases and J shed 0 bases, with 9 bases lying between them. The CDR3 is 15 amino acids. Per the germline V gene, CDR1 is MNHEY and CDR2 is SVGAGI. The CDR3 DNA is TGTGCCAGCAGTTACTCCCTGGACAGCTCCTACGAGCAGTACTTC. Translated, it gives CASSYSLDSSYEQYF.

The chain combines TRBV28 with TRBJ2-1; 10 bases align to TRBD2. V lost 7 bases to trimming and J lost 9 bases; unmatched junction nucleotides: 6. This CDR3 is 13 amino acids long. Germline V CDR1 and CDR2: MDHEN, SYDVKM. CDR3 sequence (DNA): TGTGCCAGCATCAGCGGGGGGGCCGGTGAGCAGTTCTTC. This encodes CASISGGAGEQFF.

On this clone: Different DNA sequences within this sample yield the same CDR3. CDR3 nucleotide sequence: TGTGCCAGCAGTTACTCGGAGGGGGGCTACACCTTC. Amino acids: CASSYSEGGYTF. The chain is built from TRBV6-5 and TRBJ1-2; D is perhaps TRBD1 (5 bases). There are 12 residues in the CDR3. Germline V gives CDR1 MNHEY, CDR2 SVGAGI. V lost 0 bases and J lost 8, with 7 bases in between.

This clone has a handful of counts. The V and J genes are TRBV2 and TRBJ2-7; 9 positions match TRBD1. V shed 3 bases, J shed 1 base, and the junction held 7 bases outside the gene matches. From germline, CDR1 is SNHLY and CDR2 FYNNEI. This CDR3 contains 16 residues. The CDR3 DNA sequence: TGTGCCAGCAGTGAGATGGCAGGGACAGGGTCCTACGAGCAGTACTTC. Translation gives CASSEMAGTGSYEQYF.

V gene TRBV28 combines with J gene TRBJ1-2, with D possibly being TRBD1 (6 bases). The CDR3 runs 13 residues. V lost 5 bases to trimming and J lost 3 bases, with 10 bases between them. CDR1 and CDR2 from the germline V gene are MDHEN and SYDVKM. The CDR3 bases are TGTGCCAGCAGTCCGGACAGCTACTATGGCTACACCTTC. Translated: CASSPDSYYGYTF.